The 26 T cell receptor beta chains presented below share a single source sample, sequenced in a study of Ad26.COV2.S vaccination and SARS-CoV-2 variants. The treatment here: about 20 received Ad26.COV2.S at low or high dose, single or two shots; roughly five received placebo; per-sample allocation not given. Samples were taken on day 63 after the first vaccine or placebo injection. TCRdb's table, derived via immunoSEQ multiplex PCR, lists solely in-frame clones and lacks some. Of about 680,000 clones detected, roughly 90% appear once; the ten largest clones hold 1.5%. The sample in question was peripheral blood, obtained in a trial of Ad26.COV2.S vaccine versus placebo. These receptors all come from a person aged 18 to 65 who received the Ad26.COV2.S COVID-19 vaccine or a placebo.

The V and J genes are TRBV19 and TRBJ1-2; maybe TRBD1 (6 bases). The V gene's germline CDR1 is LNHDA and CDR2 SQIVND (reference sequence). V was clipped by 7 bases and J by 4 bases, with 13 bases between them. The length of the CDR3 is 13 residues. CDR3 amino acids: CASTITGTYGYTF. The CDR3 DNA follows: TGTGCCAGTACCATAACAGGGACCTATGGCTACACCTTC.

The CDR3 coding sequence is TGTGCCAGCAGCTTAGGTCCTAGCGAAGATGAAAAACTGTTTTTT. As protein: CASSLGPSEDEKLFF. The chain combines TRBV7-9 with TRBJ1-4, with D unclear. Between the trimmed V and J ends, which lost 1 base and 6 bases, there was a span of 12 bases. This CDR3 spans 15 amino acids. Germline V gene data show CDR1 as SEHNR and CDR2 as FQNEAQ (reference sequence). Together with reference TRBV7-9 and TRBJ1-4, the CDR3 gives the full variable domain: DTGVSQNPRHKITKRGQNVTFRCDPISEHNRLYWYRQTLGQGPEFLTYFQNEAQLEKSRLLSDRFSAERPKGSFSTLEIQRTEQGDSAMYLCASSLGPSEDEKLFFGSGTQLSVL.

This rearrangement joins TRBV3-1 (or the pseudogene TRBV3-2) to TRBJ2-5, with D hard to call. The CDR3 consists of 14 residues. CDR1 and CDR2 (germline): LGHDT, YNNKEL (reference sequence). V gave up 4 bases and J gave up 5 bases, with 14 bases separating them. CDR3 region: CASSPAGPRETQYF. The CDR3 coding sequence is TGTGCCAGCAGCCCCGCCGGACCGCGGGAGACCCAGTACTTC.

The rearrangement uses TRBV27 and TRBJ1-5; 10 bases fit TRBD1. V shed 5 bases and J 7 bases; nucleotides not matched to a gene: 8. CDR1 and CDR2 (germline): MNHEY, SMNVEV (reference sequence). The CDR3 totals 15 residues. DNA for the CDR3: TGTGCCAGCAGTCCCCGACAGGGGGCGGGCCAGCCCCAGCATTTT. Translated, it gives CASSPRQGAGQPQHF.

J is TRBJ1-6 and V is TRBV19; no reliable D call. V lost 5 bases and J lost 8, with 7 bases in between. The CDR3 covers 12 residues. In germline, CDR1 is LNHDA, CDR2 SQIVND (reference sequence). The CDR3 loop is CASSEQDSPLHF. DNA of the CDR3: TGTGCCAGTAGTGAGCAGGATTCACCCCTCCACTTT.

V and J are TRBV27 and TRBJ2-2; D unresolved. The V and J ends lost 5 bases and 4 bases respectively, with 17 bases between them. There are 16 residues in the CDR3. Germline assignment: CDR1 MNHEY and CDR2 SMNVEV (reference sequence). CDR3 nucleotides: TGTGCCAGCAGTCCTCGGAACACGAAGGGCACCGGGGAGCTGTTTTTT. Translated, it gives CASSPRNTKGTGELFF.

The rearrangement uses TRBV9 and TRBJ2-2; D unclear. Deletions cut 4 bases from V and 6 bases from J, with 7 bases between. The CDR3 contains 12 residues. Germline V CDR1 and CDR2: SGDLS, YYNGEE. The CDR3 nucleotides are TGTGCCAGCAGCCCCCCGGCCGGGGAGCTGTTTTTT. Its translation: CASSPPAGELFF.

CDR3 coding DNA: TGTGCCTTCCACAGGGGGACAGATACGCAGTATTTT. As protein: CAFHRGTDTQYF. The rearrangement joins TRBV30 to TRBJ2-3; 8 bases match TRBD1. V lost 7 bases, J lost 3 bases, and 3 bases stayed unmatched. CDR3 size: 12 residues. Germline CDR1 and CDR2: GTSNPN and SVGIG (reference sequence).

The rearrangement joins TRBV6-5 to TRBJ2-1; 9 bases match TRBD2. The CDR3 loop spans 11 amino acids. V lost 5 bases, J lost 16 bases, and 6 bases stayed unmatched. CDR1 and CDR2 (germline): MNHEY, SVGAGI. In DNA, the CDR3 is TGTGCCAGCAGTCTAGCGGGAAGGTCATTCTTC. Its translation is CASSLAGRSFF.

In DNA, the CDR3 is TGTGCCAGCAGCACACGAGCGGGAAAGGGGGAGACCCAGTACTTC. Translated: CASSTRAGKGETQYF. The chain couples TRBV7-2 to TRBJ2-5; 7 positions match TRBD2. Germline V gene data show CDR1 as SGHTA and CDR2 as FQGNSA. The ends lost 5 bases at V and 5 bases at J; junction bases unmatched: 11. The CDR3 loop spans 15 amino acids.

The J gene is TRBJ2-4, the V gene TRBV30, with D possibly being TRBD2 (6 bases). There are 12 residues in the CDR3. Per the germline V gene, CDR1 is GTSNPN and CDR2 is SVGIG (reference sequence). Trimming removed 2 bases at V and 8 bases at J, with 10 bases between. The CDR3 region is CAWSPGGYIQYF. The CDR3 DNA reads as TGTGCCTGGAGTCCTGGAGGGTACATTCAGTACTTC.

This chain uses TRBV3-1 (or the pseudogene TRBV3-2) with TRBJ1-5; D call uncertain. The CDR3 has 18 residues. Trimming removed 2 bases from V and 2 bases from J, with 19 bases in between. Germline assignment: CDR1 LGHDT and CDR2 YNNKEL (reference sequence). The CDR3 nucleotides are TGTGCCAGCAGCCAAAATCCCATAAGGACGAACGGCAATCAGCCCCAGCATTTT. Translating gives CASSQNPIRTNGNQPQHF.

The CDR3 sequence is CASSQALNQPQHF. The CDR3, as DNA: TGCGCCAGCAGCCAAGCCCTCAATCAGCCCCAGCATTTT. This chain links TRBV4-3 with TRBJ1-5; D remains unclear. Germline V lookup: CDR1 LGHNA, CDR2 YSLEER. The CDR3 extends over 13 amino acids. Trimming removed 1 base at V and 3 bases at J, with 4 bases between.

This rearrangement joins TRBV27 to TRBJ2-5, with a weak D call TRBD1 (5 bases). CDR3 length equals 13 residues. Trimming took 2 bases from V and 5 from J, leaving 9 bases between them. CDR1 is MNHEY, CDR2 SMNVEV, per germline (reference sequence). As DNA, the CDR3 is TGTGCCAGCAGTTTAAGCAGGGTGGAGACCCAGTACTTC. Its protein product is CASSLSRVETQYF.

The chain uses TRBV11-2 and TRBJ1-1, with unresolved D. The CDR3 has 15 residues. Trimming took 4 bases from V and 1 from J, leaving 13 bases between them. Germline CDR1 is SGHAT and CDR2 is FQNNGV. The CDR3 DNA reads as TGTGCCAGCAGCTCCTATTTCGGCCAGAACACTGAAGCTTTCTTT. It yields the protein CASSSYFGQNTEAFF.

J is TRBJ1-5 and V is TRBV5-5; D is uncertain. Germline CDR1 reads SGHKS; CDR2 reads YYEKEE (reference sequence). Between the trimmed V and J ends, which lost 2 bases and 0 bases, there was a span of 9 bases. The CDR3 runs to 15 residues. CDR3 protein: CASSFSGGSNQPQHF. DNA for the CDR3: TGTGCCAGCAGCTTTAGTGGTGGTAGCAATCAGCCCCAGCATTTT.

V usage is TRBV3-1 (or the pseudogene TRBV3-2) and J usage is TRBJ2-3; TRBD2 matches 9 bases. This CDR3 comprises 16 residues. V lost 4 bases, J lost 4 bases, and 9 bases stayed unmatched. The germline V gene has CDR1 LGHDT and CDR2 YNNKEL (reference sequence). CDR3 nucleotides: TGTGCCAGCAGCCTTTTAGCGGGAGAGGCGTCAGATACGCAGTATTTT. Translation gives CASSLLAGEASDTQYF.

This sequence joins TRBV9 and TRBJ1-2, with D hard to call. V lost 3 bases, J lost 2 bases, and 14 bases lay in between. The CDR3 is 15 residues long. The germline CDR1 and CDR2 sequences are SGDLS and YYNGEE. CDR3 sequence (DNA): TGTGCCAGCAGCGCCCGGGGAGGGCTCAACTATGGCTACACCTTC. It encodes CASSARGGLNYGYTF.

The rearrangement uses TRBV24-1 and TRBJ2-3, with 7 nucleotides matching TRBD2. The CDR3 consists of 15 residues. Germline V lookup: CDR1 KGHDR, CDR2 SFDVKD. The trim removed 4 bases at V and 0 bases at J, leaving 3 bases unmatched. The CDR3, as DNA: TGTGCCACCAGTGACGGTAGCGGGAGCACAGATACGCAGTATTTT. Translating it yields CATSDGSGSTDTQYF.

This CDR3 is CASSIDLVGFNQPQHF. The CDR3 nucleotides are TGTGCCAGTAGTATAGATCTGGTCGGGTTCAATCAGCCCCAGCATTTT. V and J are TRBV19 and TRBJ1-5; no reliable D call. This CDR3 contains 16 residues. Germline V gene sequence: CDR1 LNHDA, CDR2 SQIVND (reference sequence). Trimming shortened V by 0 bases and J by 3 bases, and 12 bases separated the two germline ends.

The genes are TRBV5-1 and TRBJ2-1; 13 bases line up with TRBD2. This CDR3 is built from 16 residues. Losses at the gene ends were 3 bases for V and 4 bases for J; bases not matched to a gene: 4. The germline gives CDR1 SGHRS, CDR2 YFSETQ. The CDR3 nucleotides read TGCGCCAGCAGCTCTTTGACTAGCGGGAGGTACAATGAGCAGTTCTTC. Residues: CASSSLTSGRYNEQFF.

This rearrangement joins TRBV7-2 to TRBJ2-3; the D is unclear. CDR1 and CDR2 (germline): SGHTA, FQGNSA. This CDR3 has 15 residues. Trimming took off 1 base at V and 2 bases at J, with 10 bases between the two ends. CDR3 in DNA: TGTGCCAGCAGCTTAGTCTACGATATCACAGATACGCAGTATTTT. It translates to CASSLVYDITDTQYF.

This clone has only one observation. As DNA, the CDR3 is TGTGCCACCAGTGATGGGGGGGGGAAACTGTTTTTT. Its protein is CATSDGGGKLFF. V gene TRBV24-1 combines with J gene TRBJ1-4, with a possible D match to TRBD1 (5 bases). There are 12 residues in the CDR3. Looked up from germline, CDR1 is KGHDR and CDR2 is SFDVKD. The V and J ends lost 3 bases and 11 bases respectively, with 9 bases between them.

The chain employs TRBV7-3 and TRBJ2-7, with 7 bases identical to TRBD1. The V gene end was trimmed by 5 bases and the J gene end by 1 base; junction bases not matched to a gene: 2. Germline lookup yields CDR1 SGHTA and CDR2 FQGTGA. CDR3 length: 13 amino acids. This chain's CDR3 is CASSPGQSYEQYF. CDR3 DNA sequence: TGTGCCAGCAGCCCGGGACAGTCCTACGAGCAGTACTTC.

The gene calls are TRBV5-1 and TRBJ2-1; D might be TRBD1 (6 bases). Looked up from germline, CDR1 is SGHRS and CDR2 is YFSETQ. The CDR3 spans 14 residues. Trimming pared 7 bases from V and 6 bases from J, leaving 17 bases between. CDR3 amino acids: CASARQGQGNEQFF. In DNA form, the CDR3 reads TGCGCCAGCGCGAGGCAGGGGCAGGGCAATGAGCAGTTCTTC.

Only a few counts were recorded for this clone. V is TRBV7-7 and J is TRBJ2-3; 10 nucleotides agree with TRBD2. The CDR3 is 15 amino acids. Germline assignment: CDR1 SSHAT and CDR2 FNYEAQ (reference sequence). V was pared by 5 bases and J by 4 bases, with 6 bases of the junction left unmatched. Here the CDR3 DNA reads TGTGCCAGCAGCGCCAGCGGGGGGGCTGCAGATACGCAGTATTTT. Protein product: CASSASGGAADTQYF.